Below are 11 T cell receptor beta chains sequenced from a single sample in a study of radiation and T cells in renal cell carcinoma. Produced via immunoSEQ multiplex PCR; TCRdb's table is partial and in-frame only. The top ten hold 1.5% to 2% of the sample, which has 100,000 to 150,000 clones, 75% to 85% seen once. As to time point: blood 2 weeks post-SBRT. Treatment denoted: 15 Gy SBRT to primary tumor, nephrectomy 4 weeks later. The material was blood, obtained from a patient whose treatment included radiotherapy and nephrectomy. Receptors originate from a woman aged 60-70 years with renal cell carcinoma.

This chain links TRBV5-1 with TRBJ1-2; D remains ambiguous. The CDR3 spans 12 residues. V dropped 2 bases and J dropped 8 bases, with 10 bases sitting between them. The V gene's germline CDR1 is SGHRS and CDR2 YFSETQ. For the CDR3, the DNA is TGCGCCAGCAGCTTAGGTGGGGAGGGCTACACCTTC. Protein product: CASSLGGEGYTF.

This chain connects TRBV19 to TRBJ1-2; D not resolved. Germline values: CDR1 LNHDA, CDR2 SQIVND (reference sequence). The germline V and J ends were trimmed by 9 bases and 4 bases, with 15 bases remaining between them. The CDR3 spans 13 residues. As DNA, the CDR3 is TGTGCCAGCAAGGACGGAAGTCGCTATGGCTACACCTTC. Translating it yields CASKDGSRYGYTF. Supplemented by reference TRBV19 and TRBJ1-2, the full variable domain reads DGGITQSPKYLFRKEGQNVTLSCEQNLNHDAMYWYRQDPGQGLRLIYYSQIVNDFQKGDIAEGYSVSREKKESFPLTVTSAQKNPTAFYLCASKDGSRYGYTFGSGTRLTVV.

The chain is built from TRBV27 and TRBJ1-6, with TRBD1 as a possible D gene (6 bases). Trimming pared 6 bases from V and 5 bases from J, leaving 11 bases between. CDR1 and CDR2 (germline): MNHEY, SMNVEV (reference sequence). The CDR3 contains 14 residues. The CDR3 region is CASRYRVDNSPLHF. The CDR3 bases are TGTGCCAGCAGGTACAGGGTCGATAATTCACCCCTCCACTTT.

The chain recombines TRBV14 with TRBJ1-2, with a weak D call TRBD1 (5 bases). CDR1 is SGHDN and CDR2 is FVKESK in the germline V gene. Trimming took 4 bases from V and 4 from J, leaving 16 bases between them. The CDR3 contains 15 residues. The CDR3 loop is CASSPGAAASYGYTF. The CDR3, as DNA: TGTGCCAGCAGCCCCGGGGCCGCCGCTTCCTATGGCTACACCTTC.

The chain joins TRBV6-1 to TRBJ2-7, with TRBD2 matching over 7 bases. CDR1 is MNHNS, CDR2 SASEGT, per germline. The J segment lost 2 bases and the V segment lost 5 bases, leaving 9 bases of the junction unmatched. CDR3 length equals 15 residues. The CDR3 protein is CASSLVGGQTYEQYF. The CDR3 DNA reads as TGTGCCAGCAGTTTGGTGGGAGGGCAAACCTACGAGCAGTACTTC.

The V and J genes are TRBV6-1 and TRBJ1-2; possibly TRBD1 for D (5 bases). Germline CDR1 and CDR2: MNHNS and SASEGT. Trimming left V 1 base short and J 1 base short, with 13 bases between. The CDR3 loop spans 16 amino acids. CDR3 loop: CASSEEWGLINYGYTF. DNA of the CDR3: TGTGCCAGCAGTGAAGAATGGGGACTGATTAACTATGGCTACACCTTC.

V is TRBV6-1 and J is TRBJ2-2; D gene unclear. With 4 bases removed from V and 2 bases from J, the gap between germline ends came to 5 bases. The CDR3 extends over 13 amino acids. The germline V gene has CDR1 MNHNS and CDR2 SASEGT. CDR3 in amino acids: CASSVSNTGELFF. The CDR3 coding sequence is TGTGCCAGCAGTGTCTCTAACACCGGGGAGCTGTTTTTT.

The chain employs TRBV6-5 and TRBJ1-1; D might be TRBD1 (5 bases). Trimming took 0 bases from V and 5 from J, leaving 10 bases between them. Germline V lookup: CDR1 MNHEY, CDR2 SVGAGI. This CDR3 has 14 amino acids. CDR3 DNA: TGTGCCAGCAGTTACTCTCGGGGGGAAACTGAAGCTTTCTTT. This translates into CASSYSRGETEAFF.

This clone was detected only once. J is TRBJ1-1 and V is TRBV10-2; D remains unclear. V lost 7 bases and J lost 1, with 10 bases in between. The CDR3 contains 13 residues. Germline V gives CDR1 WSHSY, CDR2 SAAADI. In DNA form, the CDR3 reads TGCGCCAGCATGGGTTGGGAGAACACTGAAGCTTTCTTT. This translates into CASMGWENTEAFF.

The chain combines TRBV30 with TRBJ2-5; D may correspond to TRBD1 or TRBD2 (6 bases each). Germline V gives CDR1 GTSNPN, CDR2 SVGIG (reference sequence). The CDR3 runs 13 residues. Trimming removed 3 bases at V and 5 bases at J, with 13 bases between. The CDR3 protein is CAWRGGPGETQYF. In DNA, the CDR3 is TGTGCCTGGAGAGGGGGGCCGGGGGAGACCCAGTACTTC.

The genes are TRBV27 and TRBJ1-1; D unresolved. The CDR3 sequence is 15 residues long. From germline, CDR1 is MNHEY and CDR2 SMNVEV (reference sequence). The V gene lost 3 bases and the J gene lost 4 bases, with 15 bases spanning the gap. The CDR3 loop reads CASSFLSDIATEAFF. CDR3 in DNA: TGTGCCAGCAGTTTCCTCTCGGATATCGCCACTGAAGCTTTCTTT.